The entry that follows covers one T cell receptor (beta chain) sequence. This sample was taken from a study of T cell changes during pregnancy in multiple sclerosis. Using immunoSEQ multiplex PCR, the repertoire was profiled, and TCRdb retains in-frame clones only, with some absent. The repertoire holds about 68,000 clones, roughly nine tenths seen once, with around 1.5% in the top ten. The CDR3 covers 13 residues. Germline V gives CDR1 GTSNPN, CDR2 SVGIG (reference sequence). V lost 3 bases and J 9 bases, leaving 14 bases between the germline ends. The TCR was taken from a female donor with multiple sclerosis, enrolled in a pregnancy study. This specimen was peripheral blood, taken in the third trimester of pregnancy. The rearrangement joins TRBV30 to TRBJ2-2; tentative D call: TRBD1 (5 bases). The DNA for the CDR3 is TGTGCCTGGAGACGTGGAACAGGCCGGGAGCTGTTTTTT. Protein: CAWRRGTGRELFF.